The clone carrying this T cell receptor (beta chain) was counted many times. As yet, its antigen is unknown. The source of the sample is a study of T cell repertoires in cytomegalovirus infection. Across the whole study: HLA-B-restricted CMV epitopes that are well studied, plus recently identified HLA-C-restricted ones, were used by the study. Public TCR beta signatures were indicative of both CMV infection and a matching HLA type. Study-level findings and limits: What dominated the ex vivo response were HLA-C-restricted CMV-specific TCR beta clonotypes. Identification of carriers of CMV plus the relevant HLA was achieved through cumulative public TCR beta family frequency.

Germline CDR1 reads SGHVS; CDR2 reads FQNEAQ. V was trimmed by 5 bases and J by 5 bases, leaving 16 bases between them. The CDR3 has 14 residues. Each CDR3 protein gets one entry after TCRdb re-called the reads with MiXCR. The table lists 350,000 to 400,000 distinct CDR3 sequences, approximately 35% of them singletons. The receptor's source is a human donor in good health (CMV status not recorded). Some clones in this sample may be carry-over from other donors' samples. Specimen: cultured PBMCs, collected from culture after CMV antigen stimulation. The chain employs TRBV7-8 and TRBJ2-7; D not certain. CDR3 sequence reads: CASSPKYIHDEQYF. The CDR3, as DNA: TGTGCCAGCAGCCCAAAGTACATACACGACGAGCAGTACTTC.